This T cell receptor beta chain was identified during a study of T cells in localized non-small cell lung cancer (dated by TCRdb to the early 2020s). About the study as a whole: The study examined T cell repertoires in hundreds of patients with early-stage NSCLC and compared tumors with uninvolved tumor-adjacent lungs. The cohort consisted of approximately 240 treatment-naive NSCLC patients whose localized lung tumors had been resected. The mean age of the NSCLC patients was under 70 years, with roughly 120 men and around 110 women. Paper-wide results and their limitations: Uninvolved tumor-adjacent lung showed the highest T cell clonality, higher than tumor, which suggests more focused antigenic responses in the adjacent lung. Because multi-region tumor sequencing was not performed, intratumor heterogeneity could not be ruled out. Because of the exploratory design, TCR variables were selected using unadjusted p-values without false-discovery rate correction. Higher T cell density in blood was associated with longer overall survival, whereas higher clonality in adjacent lung was associated with shorter survival. A median of 57 of the top 100 tumor clones were detected in paired uninvolved adjacent lung, and around 30 of these tumor clones were also found among the top 100 clones of the paired uninvolved adjacent lung.

At diagnosis, tumor, uninvolved tumor-adjacent lung and peripheral blood were collected and then preserved as a mix of FFPE and fresh-frozen material. Blood samples were analyzed as peripheral blood mononuclear cells for TCR repertoire profiling. The V and J ends are trimmed by 1 base and 12 bases, leaving 14 bases between them. The CDR3, from cysteine to phenylalanine, totals 13 residues. The retained sequence is limited to the CDR3, 39 bases, with the frame set at the first base. Via the germline V gene, CDR1 is SGHAT and CDR2 FQNNGV. The immunoSEQ Assay was used to sequence TCR beta CDR3 regions from DNA. On the authors' methods: T cell density was computed as TCR beta template counts normalized to usable DNA estimated by amplifying housekeeping genes. Using the preseqR package, richness was estimated by extrapolating to 120,000 templates for tissue samples and 400,000 templates for PBMC samples. Clonality was defined by subtracting Pielou's evenness from one. Differential abundance testing on productive amino-acid clonotypes, with a minimum total count of 5 and an alpha of 0.1, was used to identify tissue-enriched TCRs. The Jaccard Index and the Morisita Overlap Index were used to measure how much the repertoires overlapped between compartments. GLIPH clustered TCR beta CDR3s with public tetramer-defined viral CDR3s; viral motifs required at least three viral sequences plus V-gene enrichment. Drawn from immuneACCESS, this table holds only the in-frame rearrangements with V and J called that TCRdb kept. Clones are partly lost; checked studies trace under half to an unresolved V gene and leave the rest unexplained. V and J calls plus clone size are reproduced from that table; the DNA served to infer D and trimming. This sample comprises tens of thousands of clones, more than 75% of them detected only once. 9.5% of the sample rests with the top ten.

Regarding this clone: The clone's antigen remains unknown. Base qualities were left out, and no much larger clone turns up one base away.

The sample in question was peripheral blood, obtained before any cancer treatment. The V and J segments used are TRBV11-2 and TRBJ2-3; the D region possibly corresponds to TRBD2 (6 bases align). The source of this sequence is an older female donor with stage I lung adenocarcinoma. The sequence in DNA is TGTGCCAGCAGCTTAGTGATGGGGGGTAGCCAGTATTTT. It translates to CASSLVMGGSQYF. The CDR3 plus the reference TRBV11-2 and TRBJ2-3 genes for the other parts give the full variable domain: EAGVAQSPRYKIIEKRQSVAFWCNPISGHATLYWYQQILGQGPKLLIQFQNNGVVDDSQLPKDRFSAERLKGVDSTLKIQPAKLEDSAVYLCASSLVMGGSQYFGPGTRLTVL.